This T cell receptor beta chain stems from a study of cytomegalovirus exposure and HLA in healthy donors. Researchers ran the PCR with 60 Vbeta and 13 Jbeta primers. TCRdb's table, derived via immunoSEQ multiplex PCR, lists solely in-frame clones and lacks some. Of under 130,000 clones listed, roughly 69% are singletons. The V gene end was trimmed by 0 bases and the J gene end by 8 bases; junction bases not matched to a gene: 9. The V gene's germline CDR1 is SGHAT and CDR2 FQNNGV. The CDR3 loop spans 16 amino acids. The chain carries TRBV11-2 and TRBJ1-4; the match to TRBD1 covers 7 bases. The TCR was taken from a man aged 25 to 40 in good health and CMV-seropositive. The source material was PBMCs. CDR3 DNA sequence: TGTGCCAGCAGCTTAGATCTGAACAGGGGTTGGGAAAAACTGTTTTTT. Translated: CASSLDLNRGWEKLFF.